This TCR beta chain emerged from a study of shared clonotypes between healthy human individuals. Whole-study results and caveats: Sequencing depth was predicted to influence how clonotypes are shared among donors. Shared clonotypes across all four donors exceeded non-shared ones in generation probability.

When replicate PCRs were run on sorted subsets, they used about 200 ng DNA, about 31,000 T cell genomes. Original analysis: In the immunoSEQ data, sequences were junction-only and lacked quality scores, so filtering differed. The table came from immunoSEQ multiplex PCR; TCRdb's copy has only in-frame clones and leaves some out. That table supplies the V and J calls and clone size; D and trimming were determined from the DNA. The table lists 2 million to 2.5 million clones, approximately 93% of them singletons. This clone was seen just once. Its antigen is undetermined. This clonotype was sampled from a man in his late teens or twenties in good health. Some clones in this sample may be carry-over from other donors' samples. Sequenced material: naive CD4+ T cells from PBMCs. Subset reported: CD45RA+ positively selected.

For the CDR3, the DNA is TGCAGCGTTACGGGACAGGGCTTCAAAGAGCAGTTCTTC. Protein sequence: CSVTGQGFKEQFF. V and J are TRBV29-1 and TRBJ2-1, with 9 bases matching TRBD1. The germline gives CDR1 SQVTM, CDR2 ANQGSEA. The CDR3 runs to 13 residues. V was pared by 5 bases and J by 10 bases, with 9 bases of the junction left unmatched.